This T cell receptor beta chain derives from a study of spatial heterogeneity in lung cancer. Time point here: blood at routine non-recurrence follow-up after resection. Via MiXCR, TCRdb re-called the 5' RACE reads, giving one row per CDR3 protein. The sample consists of 35,000 to 45,000 distinct CDR3 sequences, about 23% of them appearing once. This clonotype has ten or more counts. The germline V gene has CDR1 SGDLS and CDR2 YYNGEE. The junction had 8 bases not matched to a gene; V was cut back by 5 bases and J by 5 bases. This CDR3 is 16 amino acids long. The source is a female donor with early-stage non-small cell lung cancer. The rearrangement joins TRBV9 to TRBJ2-2, with TRBD2 matching 11 bases. Sequencing used PBMCs, obtained at follow-up. The CDR3 spells CASSGRGLAETGELFF. As DNA, the CDR3 is TGTGCCAGCAGTGGACGGGGACTAGCGGAGACCGGGGAGCTGTTTTTT.